A selection of T cell receptor beta chains follows, all from one sample in a study of OX40 agonist ivuxolimab in advanced cancers. The protocol was immunoSEQ multiplex PCR, while the TCRdb copy is restricted to in-frame clones and leaves out a portion. The sample lists roughly 98,000 clones; about 80% were seen once. The sequencing used CD4+ or CD8+ T cells sorted from blood, collected in a trial of the OX40 agonist ivuxolimab. Receptors originate from an adult with an advanced solid tumor such as melanoma, head and neck, liver or kidney cancer. Each CDR3 is given with its conserved first and last residue. A D gene is named only where the DNA matches it firmly. Not every row has a clone size; where given, it reads once, few, many or a size class.

D: NA; V: TRBV5-1; J: TRBJ1-3; size: NA; CDR3: CASSLGTPQNTIYF; DNA: TGCGCCAGCAGCTTGGGAACCCCACAGAACACCATATATTTT
D: NA; V: TRBV7-9; J: TRBJ2-5; size: NA; CDR3: CASSWPGKQETQYF; DNA: TGTGCCAGCAGCTGGCCAGGGAAGCAAGAGACCCAGTACTTC
D: NA; V: TRBV7-2; J: TRBJ2-5; size: NA; CDR3: CASSLGPRAETQYF; DNA: TGTGCCAGCAGCTTAGGTCCTAGAGCAGAGACCCAGTACTTC
D: TRBD2; V: TRBV7-3; J: TRBJ2-1; size: once; CDR3: CASSLAIAGGNEQFF; DNA: TGTGCCAGCAGCTTAGCCATAGCGGGCGGCAATGAGCAGTTCTTC
D: NA; V: TRBV7-9; J: TRBJ1-3; size: once; CDR3: CASSSWGSGNTIYF; DNA: TGTGCCAGCAGCTCTTGGGGCTCTGGAAACACCATATATTTT
D: TRBD1; V: TRBV11-3; J: TRBJ1-4; size: NA; CDR3: CASRLDRGIEKLFF; DNA: TGTGCCAGCAGGTTGGACAGGGGAATCGAAAAACTGTTTTTT
D: TRBD2; V: TRBV9; J: TRBJ2-4; size: NA; CDR3: CASSIGGTFENIQYF; DNA: TGTGCCAGCAGCATCGGGGGGACGTTCGAAAACATTCAGTACTTC
D: NA; V: TRBV28; J: TRBJ2-5; size: NA; CDR3: CASSLSGVGETQYF; DNA: TGTGCCAGCAGTTTATCAGGGGTTGGAGAGACCCAGTACTTC
D: TRBD1; V: TRBV10-1; J: TRBJ2-3; size: NA; CDR3: CASSESLGGTGLDTQYF; DNA: TGCGCCAGCAGTGAGTCGCTAGGCGGGACAGGGTTAGATACGCAGTATTTT
D: NA; V: TRBV29-1; J: TRBJ2-5; size: NA; CDR3: CSVRQGGETQYF; DNA: TGCAGCGTTCGACAGGGAGGAGAGACCCAGTACTTC
D: TRBD2; V: TRBV19; J: TRBJ2-3; size: NA; CDR3: CASSSKTSGRVADTQYF; DNA: TGTGCCAGTAGTTCTAAGACTAGCGGGAGGGTGGCAGATACGCAGTATTTT
D: TRBD1; V: TRBV5-5; J: TRBJ2-4; size: once; CDR3: CASSSRQGENIQYF; DNA: TGTGCCAGCAGCTCCCGACAGGGAGAAAACATTCAGTACTTC
D: TRBD1; V: TRBV5-1; J: TRBJ2-3; size: NA; CDR3: CASSAGDRGPSTDTQYF; DNA: TGCGCCAGCAGCGCGGGGGACAGGGGACCTAGCACAGATACGCAGTATTTT
D: NA; V: TRBV7-3; J: TRBJ2-1; size: NA; CDR3: CASSALRGSSYNEQFF; DNA: TGTGCCAGCAGCGCACTCAGGGGAAGCTCCTACAATGAGCAGTTCTTC
D: NA; V: TRBV11-2; J: TRBJ2-2; size: NA; CDR3: CASKAGELFF; DNA: TGTGCCAGCAAGGCCGGGGAGCTGTTTTTT
D: TRBD2; V: TRBV7-3; J: TRBJ2-1; size: NA; CDR3: CASSQSTGGTEQFF; DNA: TGTGCCAGCAGCCAATCCACGGGAGGGACAGAGCAGTTCTTC
D: TRBD1; V: TRBV6-1; J: TRBJ2-2; size: NA; CDR3: CASSRDRGTGELFF; DNA: TGTGCCAGCAGCCGGGACAGGGGCACCGGGGAGCTGTTTTTT
D: TRBD1; V: TRBV4-3; J: TRBJ2-7; size: NA; CDR3: CASSPHLGQGAGYEQYF; DNA: TGCGCCAGCAGCCCCCACCTCGGGCAGGGGGCTGGGTACGAGCAGTACTTC
D: NA; V: TRBV25-1; J: TRBJ2-3; size: few; CDR3: CASTQVSPDTQYF; DNA: TGTGCCAGCACTCAGGTTAGTCCAGATACGCAGTATTTT
D: NA; V: TRBV4-1; J: TRBJ2-6; size: NA; CDR3: CASSQDVGSGANVLTF; DNA: TGCGCCAGCAGCCAAGATGTAGGATCTGGGGCCAACGTCCTGACTTTC
D: TRBD2; V: TRBV28; J: TRBJ2-5; size: NA; CDR3: CASRLPGGARAQYF; DNA: TGTGCCAGCAGACTCCCGGGGGGAGCCCGCGCCCAGTACTTC
D: NA; V: TRBV30; J: TRBJ2-1; size: NA; CDR3: CAWSLFGVYNEQFF; DNA: TGTGCCTGGAGCCTGTTTGGGGTATACAATGAGCAGTTCTTC
D: TRBD2; V: TRBV11-1; J: TRBJ2-1; size: few; CDR3: CASSTRGGANEQFF; DNA: TGTGCCAGCAGCACCCGGGGGGGGGCCAATGAGCAGTTCTTC
D: NA; V: TRBV6-1; J: TRBJ2-7; size: NA; CDR3: CASSESRFEQYF; DNA: TGTGCCAGCAGTGAAAGTCGTTTCGAGCAGTACTTC
D: NA; V: TRBV29-1; J: TRBJ2-5; size: NA; CDR3: CSVGSQAGGTQYF; DNA: TGCAGCGTTGGGAGCCAGGCTGGAGGGACCCAGTACTTC
D: TRBD2; V: TRBV7-2; J: TRBJ2-7; size: NA; CDR3: CASSLTSGGYEQYF; DNA: TGTGCCAGCAGCTTGACTAGCGGGGGCTACGAGCAGTACTTC
D: NA; V: TRBV6-6; J: TRBJ2-7; size: NA; CDR3: CASSYSTVSYEQYF; DNA: TGTGCCAGCAGTTACTCGACAGTCTCCTACGAGCAGTACTTC
D: NA; V: TRBV7-9; J: TRBJ1-5; size: NA; CDR3: CASRPKTDSNQPQHF; DNA: TGTGCCAGCAGGCCTAAGACAGACAGCAATCAGCCCCAGCATTTT
D: NA; V: TRBV11-1; J: TRBJ1-2; size: NA; CDR3: CASSLNPLSPYTF; DNA: TGTGCCAGCAGCTTGAACCCCCTTTCACCTTACACCTTC
D: NA; V: TRBV2; J: TRBJ2-3; size: NA; CDR3: CASSEDGGRAADTQYF; DNA: TGTGCCAGCAGTGAAGATGGAGGGCGAGCAGCTGATACGCAGTATTTT
D: NA; V: TRBV12-5; J: TRBJ2-1; size: NA; CDR3: CASGLRTGGNEQFF; DNA: TGTGCTAGTGGTTTACGGACAGGAGGGAATGAGCAGTTCTTC
D: TRBD1; V: TRBV2; J: TRBJ2-2; size: NA; CDR3: CASSAGTGFTGELFF; DNA: TGTGCCAGCAGTGCCGGGACAGGGTTCACCGGGGAGCTGTTTTTT
D: TRBD1; V: TRBV2; J: TRBJ2-5; size: few; CDR3: CASRGQALETQYF; DNA: TGTGCCAGCAGGGGACAGGCACTAGAGACCCAGTACTTC
D: NA; V: TRBV20-1; J: TRBJ1-2; size: once; CDR3: CSVKRGYGYTF; DNA: TGCAGCGTTAAGAGGGGTTATGGCTACACCTTC
D: NA; V: TRBV6-5; J: TRBJ2-1; size: NA; CDR3: CASSYEAGSYNEQFF; DNA: TGTGCCAGCAGTTACGAGGCGGGCTCCTACAATGAGCAGTTCTTC
D: NA; V: TRBV4-2; J: TRBJ1-1; size: NA; CDR3: CASSQSLPVRAFF; DNA: TGTGCCAGCAGCCAAAGTCTCCCGGTTCGAGCTTTCTTT
D: NA; V: TRBV28; J: TRBJ1-2; size: NA; CDR3: CASSIPGHNNYGYTF; DNA: TGTGCCAGCAGTATACCGGGACACAATAACTATGGCTACACCTTC
D: NA; V: TRBV28; J: TRBJ1-2; size: few; CDR3: CASSLGGPLGYTF; DNA: TGTGCCAGCAGTTTGGGGGGACCCTTGGGCTACACCTTC
D: NA; V: TRBV7-7; J: TRBJ2-5; size: few; CDR3: CASRGSGETQYF; DNA: TGTGCCAGCCGGGGCAGTGGCGAGACCCAGTACTTC
D: NA; V: TRBV7-9; J: TRBJ1-1; size: NA; CDR3: CASSLGGSEAFF; DNA: TGTGCCAGCAGCCTAGGGGGATCTGAAGCTTTCTTT
D: NA; V: TRBV4-1; J: TRBJ2-1; size: NA; CDR3: CASSPLGGGGVNEQFF; DNA: TGCGCCAGCAGCCCTCTCGGGGGAGGGGGCGTAAATGAGCAGTTCTTC
D: TRBD2; V: TRBV19; J: TRBJ2-3; size: once; CDR3: CASSIGLAGSDSTDTQYF; DNA: TGTGCCAGTAGTATCGGCCTAGCGGGATCCGATAGCACAGATACGCAGTATTTT
D: TRBD1; V: TRBV6-1; J: TRBJ1-5; size: once; CDR3: CASSDPYRGAGHF; DNA: TGTGCCAGCAGTGACCCCTACAGGGGAGCGGGGCATTTT
D: NA; V: TRBV7-2; J: TRBJ2-7; size: NA; CDR3: CAAGTGEQYF; DNA: TGTGCCGCAGGGACTGGGGAGCAGTACTTC
D: NA; V: TRBV19; J: TRBJ1-1; size: NA; CDR3: CASSGHHTRGTEAFF; DNA: TGTGCCAGTTCCGGGCACCACACCCGGGGTACTGAAGCTTTCTTT
D: NA; V: TRBV2; J: TRBJ1-2; size: NA; CDR3: CASSERGARHGYTF; DNA: TGTGCCAGCAGTGAAAGAGGGGCACGGCATGGCTACACCTTC
D: TRBD2; V: TRBV4-1; J: TRBJ2-6; size: NA; CDR3: CASSQGVSGSSSGANVLTF; DNA: TGCGCCAGCAGCCAAGGGGTTAGCGGGAGTTCCTCGGGGGCCAACGTCCTGACTTTC
D: NA; V: TRBV15; J: TRBJ2-2; size: NA; CDR3: CATKPGETGELFF; DNA: TGTGCCACCAAGCCGGGAGAAACCGGGGAGCTGTTTTTT
D: NA; V: TRBV29-1; J: TRBJ1-1; size: NA; CDR3: CSVPSGSSPEAFF; DNA: TGCAGCGTTCCCTCCGGGTCCTCCCCTGAAGCTTTCTTT
D: TRBD2; V: TRBV7-3; J: TRBJ2-5; size: NA; CDR3: CASAIASGSGETQYF; DNA: TGTGCCAGCGCTATAGCCAGCGGGAGTGGAGAGACCCAGTACTTC
D: NA; V: TRBV28; J: TRBJ1-2; size: once; CDR3: CASATGYYGYTF; DNA: TGTGCCAGTGCCACAGGGTACTATGGCTACACCTTC
D: NA; V: TRBV6-6; J: TRBJ1-1; size: few; CDR3: CASSPRPRNTEAFF; DNA: TGTGCCAGCAGTCCCCGACCGAGGAACACTGAAGCTTTCTTT
D: NA; V: TRBV7-2; J: TRBJ2-5; size: NA; CDR3: CASVPGSRSETQYF; DNA: TGTGCCAGCGTCCCCGGGAGTAGATCAGAGACCCAGTACTTC